This entry lists 7 T cell receptor beta chains sequenced from one sample in a study of blood T cell repertoires in COVID-19. Method: immunoSEQ multiplex PCR; TCRdb's copy keeps in-frame clones and lacks some. Of around 58,000 clones listed, around 91% are singletons. Sequencing was done on a sample of peripheral blood. Receptor source: a man aged 55 to 69 with active COVID-19.

This clone was seen only once. This chain connects TRBV18 to TRBJ1-1, with a tentative D call TRBD1 (5 bases). Germline-derived CDR1 and CDR2 are KGHSH and LQKENI. Trimming took 6 bases from V and 4 from J, leaving 12 bases between them. This CDR3 contains 13 residues. CDR3 DNA sequence: TGTGCCAGCTCGGGGGGATCGGGCACTGAAGCTTTCTTT. Translation gives CASSGGSGTEAFF.

The chain recombines TRBV3-1 (or the pseudogene TRBV3-2) with TRBJ1-4; no firm D call. Germline assignment: CDR1 LGHDT and CDR2 YNNKEL (reference sequence). V dropped 0 bases and J dropped 13 bases, with 18 bases sitting between them. The CDR3 runs to 15 residues. CDR3 in DNA: TGTGCCAGCAGCCAAGATGCCCAGGATAGAATGGGACTGTTTTTT. This sequence encodes CASSQDAQDRMGLFF.

The chain uses TRBV5-4 and TRBJ2-7; 8 nucleotides align to TRBD2. The CDR3 totals 15 residues. Germline values: CDR1 SGHNT, CDR2 YYREEE (reference sequence). The V and J ends lost 4 bases and 1 base, in that order; junction bases with no gene match: 7. The CDR3 sequence is CASSQAGVLSYEQYF. In DNA, the CDR3 is TGTGCCAGCAGCCAAGCGGGAGTACTATCCTACGAGCAGTACTTC. Based on the CDR3 plus reference TRBV5-4 and TRBJ2-7, the full variable domain is ETGVTQSPTHLIKTRGQQVTLRCSSQSGHNTVSWYQQALGQGPQFIFQYYREEENGRGNFPPRFSGLQFPNYSSELNVNALELDDSALYLCASSQAGVLSYEQYFGPGTRLTVT.

The rearrangement joins TRBV5-6 to TRBJ1-1; no firm D call. The CDR3 runs to 14 residues. The ends were cut back, 1 base at V and 1 base at J, with 8 bases in the middle. Germline values: CDR1 SGHDT, CDR2 YYEEEE. In nucleotides, the CDR3 is TGTGCCAGCAGCTTGACAGCCCGGAACACTGAAGCTTTCTTT. Translated: CASSLTARNTEAFF.

The V and J genes are TRBV5-5 and TRBJ2-7; D uncertain. V was shortened by 2 bases and J by 2 bases, with 8 bases between the two germline ends. The germline CDR1 and CDR2 sequences are SGHKS and YYEKEE (reference sequence). The CDR3 runs to 13 residues. The CDR3 reads CASSFQETYEQYF. The CDR3 DNA reads as TGTGCCAGCAGCTTTCAGGAAACCTACGAGCAGTACTTC.

The chain carries TRBV30 and TRBJ2-2; D not resolved. The germline V and J ends were trimmed by 4 bases and 1 base, with 10 bases remaining between them. The CDR3 has 14 amino acids. CDR1 GTSNPN and CDR2 SVGIG come from the germline V gene (reference sequence). In DNA, the CDR3 is TGTGCCTGGACGAAAGACTTGAACACCGGGGAGCTGTTTTTT. Its translation is CAWTKDLNTGELFF.

The chain carries TRBV6-2 or TRBV6-3 and TRBJ2-5; 14 bases are a match to TRBD2. CDR3 length: 19 residues. The V segment lost 3 bases and the J segment 3 bases; nucleotides outside the gene matches: 12. Germline V CDR1 and CDR2: MNHEY, SVGEGT. CDR3 loop: CASSYRTKTSGRVKETQYF. The CDR3 DNA reads as TGTGCCAGCAGTTATAGAACTAAGACTAGCGGGAGGGTGAAAGAGACCCAGTACTTC.